The following is a T cell receptor beta chain sequence with its context. Sequencing was performed with immunoSEQ multiplex PCR; in TCRdb, only in-frame clones are kept and a portion is missing. The data contain roughly 150,000 clones, 85% to 90% of them singletons. The CDR3 runs to 11 residues. Germline CDR1 is LGHDT and CDR2 is YNNKEL (reference sequence). The V and J ends lost 5 bases and 12 bases respectively, with 12 bases between them. This entry is derived from a study of control samples from healthy donors and cancer patients. The receptor was derived from a man aged 18 to 35 in good health. The genes are TRBV3-1 (or the pseudogene TRBV3-2) and TRBJ2-3, with D tentatively TRBD2 (5 bases). The sample comprised blood. The CDR3 reads CASSSRASQYF. For the CDR3, the DNA is TGTGCCAGCAGCTCAAGAGCTAGCCAGTATTTT.